This T cell receptor beta chain was captured in a study of T cell repertoires in cytomegalovirus infection. The ends were cut back, 1 base at V and 6 bases at J, with 15 bases in the middle. The CDR3 sequence is 15 residues long. Germline assignment: CDR1 SGHVS and CDR2 FQNEAQ. The sample holds a few counts of this clonotype. TCRdb reprocessed the reads via MiXCR and lists one record per CDR3 protein. The sample holds roughly 760,000 distinct CDR3 sequences; 35% to 45% are singletons and the top ten take around 2.8%. The chain uses TRBV7-8 and TRBJ2-5; tentative D call: TRBD1 (7 bases). Sequencing used PBMCs. The clonotype originates from a human donor in good health (CMV status not recorded). Some clones in this sample may be carry-over from other donors' samples. CDR3 nucleotide sequence: TGTGCCAGCAGCTTAGTGGAGGGGGCGGGGAAGACCCAGTACTTC. Translation gives CASSLVEGAGKTQYF.